Listed below are T cell receptor beta chains from one sample, sequenced in a study of shared clonotypes between healthy human individuals. Produced via immunoSEQ multiplex PCR; TCRdb's table is partial and in-frame only. The sample carries about 1,900,000 clones, about 94% recorded once. The sample was naive CD8+ T cells sorted from blood. These receptors were taken from a man between 18 and 35 years old in good health. The CDR3 runs from the conserved cysteine through the conserved F or W. A D gene is named only where the DNA matches it firmly. Only some rows state a clone size, as once, few, many or a class for expanded clones.

TRBD1,NA,TRBJ1-1,TRBV9,TGTGCCAGCAGCGTAGCTACAGGGGCGGACACTGAAGCTTTCTTT,CASSVATGADTEAFF
TRBD2,once,TRBJ2-7,TRBV7-2,TGTGCCAGCGAATCTCTCACTAGCGGGAGGGACTCCTACGAGCAGTACTTC,CASESLTSGRDSYEQYF
TRBD1,NA,TRBJ2-7,TRBV10-2,TGCGCCAGCACCTTGACAGGGGCAGCCTACGAGCAGTACTTC,CASTLTGAAYEQYF
NA,once,TRBJ1-2,TRBV11-2,TGTGCCAGCAGCTTAGGGCCTTATGGCTACACCTTC,CASSLGPYGYTF
NA,NA,TRBJ2-7,TRBV5-5,TGTGCCAGCAACTATGAGGGGCAATGGCACGAGCAGTACTTC,CASNYEGQWHEQYF
NA,once,TRBJ2-1,TRBV29-1,TGCAGCGTGGCGGACAGACCGACCTACAATGAGCAGTTCTTC,CSVADRPTYNEQFF
NA,NA,TRBJ1-1,TRBV5-1,TGCGCCAGCAGCTTGGGGCAGGTGATGAACACTGAAGCTTTCTTT,CASSLGQVMNTEAFF
NA,NA,TRBJ1-1,TRBV27,TGTGCCAGCAGTTCAACGGAGAACACTGAAGCTTTCTTT,CASSSTENTEAFF
NA,NA,TRBJ1-1,TRBV19,TGTGCCAGTAGTCCCCAAGGAGGCGGCACTGAAGCTTTCTTT,CASSPQGGGTEAFF
NA,NA,TRBJ1-2,TRBV4-1,TGCGCCAGCAGCCAGGAGACAGGTCTAGATGGCTACACCTTC,CASSQETGLDGYTF
TRBD2,NA,TRBJ2-7,TRBV4-1,TGCGCCAGCAGCCAAGATCCCCCACTAGCGGGAGCCCACGAGCAGTACTTC,CASSQDPPLAGAHEQYF
NA,NA,TRBJ2-7,TRBV6-1,TGTGCCAGCAGCGCAAGGTCAGGCGAGAACTACGAGCAGTACTTC,CASSARSGENYEQYF
NA,once,TRBJ1-1,TRBV7-4,TGTGCCAGCAGCTTAGTACAGCCAGGGCCTATGAACACTGAAGCTTTCTTT,CASSLVQPGPMNTEAFF
NA,NA,TRBJ2-7,TRBV9,TGTGCCAGCAGCGCCTTCGACGGAGGATACGAGCAGTACTTC,CASSAFDGGYEQYF
NA,NA,TRBJ2-1,TRBV4-3,TGCGCCAGCAGCCAAGATCACCTCAGCTCCTACAATGAGCAGTTCTTC,CASSQDHLSSYNEQFF
NA,NA,TRBJ2-5,TRBV6-5,TGTGCCAGCAGTCCAGGTCAGGGTACCGGCGAGACCCAGTACTTC,CASSPGQGTGETQYF
NA,NA,TRBJ2-7,TRBV2,TGTGCCAGCAGTGTCCCCCTGGACACGGAGACCTACGAGCAGTACTTC,CASSVPLDTETYEQYF
NA,NA,TRBJ2-7,TRBV28,TGTGCCAGCAGTTTACCCTCAGGAGTTTCCTCCTACGAGCAGTACTTC,CASSLPSGVSSYEQYF